This T cell receptor (beta chain) was recorded in a study of blood T cell repertoires in COVID-19. This clone has only one observation. Assay used: immunoSEQ multiplex PCR; TCRdb lists only in-frame clones, some missing. This table holds roughly 110,000 clones, more than 80% found once. Per the germline V gene, CDR1 is MNHEY and CDR2 is SVGAGI. This CDR3 comprises 14 residues. With 6 bases clipped from V and 4 bases from J, the junction kept 5 bases outside the gene matches. Material: peripheral blood. The chain combines TRBV6-5 with TRBJ1-5, with 8 positions matching TRBD1. The sequence derives from a woman in her sixties with acute or convalescent COVID-19. The CDR3 DNA follows: TGTGCCAGCAGACGGACAGGGCGTAATCAGCCCCAGCATTTT. Its translation: CASRRTGRNQPQHF.